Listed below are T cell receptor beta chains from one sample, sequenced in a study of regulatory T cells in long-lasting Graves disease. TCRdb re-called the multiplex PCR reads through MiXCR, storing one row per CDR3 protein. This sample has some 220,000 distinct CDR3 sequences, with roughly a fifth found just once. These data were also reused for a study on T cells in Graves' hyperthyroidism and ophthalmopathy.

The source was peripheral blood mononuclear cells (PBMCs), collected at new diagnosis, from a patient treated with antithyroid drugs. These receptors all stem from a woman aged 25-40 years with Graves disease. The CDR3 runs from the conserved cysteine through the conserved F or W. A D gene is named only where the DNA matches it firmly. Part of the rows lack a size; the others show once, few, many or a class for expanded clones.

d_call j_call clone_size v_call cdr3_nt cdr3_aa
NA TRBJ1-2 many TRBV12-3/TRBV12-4 TGTGCCAGCAGTGAAAGGACAGCGGGCGGCTACACCTTC CASSERTAGGYTF
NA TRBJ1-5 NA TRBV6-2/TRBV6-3 TGTGCCAGCAGCGCGCGGGGGAAGGGCAATCAGCCCCAGCATTTT CASSARGKGNQPQHF
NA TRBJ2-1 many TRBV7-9 TGTGCCAGCAGCTTCGGGCCGAACAATGAGCAGTTCTTC CASSFGPNNEQFF
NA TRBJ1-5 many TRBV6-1 TGTGCCAGCAGTGAAGCGCTTCGGGGAGGGATTAGCAATCAGCCCCAGCATTTT CASSEALRGGISNQPQHF
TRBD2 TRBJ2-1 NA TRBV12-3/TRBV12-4 TGTGCCAGCAGCCCTTGGACTAGCGGAGACCCCAATGAGCAGTTCTTC CASSPWTSGDPNEQFF
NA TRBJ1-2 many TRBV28 TGTGCCAGCAGTGGGAGAACGGACTATGGCTACACCTTC CASSGRTDYGYTF
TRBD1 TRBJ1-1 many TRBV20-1 TGCAGTGCTAGAGATGAAGACAGGGGGGACACTGAAGCTTTCTTT CSARDEDRGDTEAFF
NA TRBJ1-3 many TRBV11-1 TGTGCCAGCAGAACATCCGGGGGAGGAAACACCATATATTTT CASRTSGGGNTIYF
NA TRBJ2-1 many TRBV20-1 TGCAGTGCTGCGCGAGGCCCCCAGTCCTACAATGAGCAGTTCTTC CSAARGPQSYNEQFF
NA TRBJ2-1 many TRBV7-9 TGTGCCAGCAGCTCGGGCGAAAGCTCCTACAATGAGCAGTTCTTC CASSSGESSYNEQFF
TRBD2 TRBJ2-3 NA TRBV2 TGTGCCAGCAGTCCGACTAGCGTGGCAACAGATACGCAGTATTTT CASSPTSVATDTQYF
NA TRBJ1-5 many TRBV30 TGTGCCTGGAGTGAAAGGTACAGAGGACAGAATCAGCCCCAGCATTTT CAWSERYRGQNQPQHF
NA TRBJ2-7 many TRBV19 TGTGCCAGTAGTATATTTCCGGGCTACGAGCAGTACTTC CASSIFPGYEQYF
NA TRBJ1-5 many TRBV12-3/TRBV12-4 TGTGCCAGCAGTTCCTCCATTGGCCCTAATCAGCCCCAGCATTTT CASSSSIGPNQPQHF
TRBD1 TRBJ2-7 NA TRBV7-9 TGTGCCAGCAGCTTATGGCCCGGGACAGACCCTTACGAGCAGTACTTC CASSLWPGTDPYEQYF
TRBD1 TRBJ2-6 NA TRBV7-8 TGTGCCAGCAGCTCACCCGTTAGGGGGCCCTCTGGGGCCAACGTCCTGACTTTC CASSSPVRGPSGANVLTF
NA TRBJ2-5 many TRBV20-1 TGCAGTGCTGGCAAAGAGACCCAGTACTTC CSAGKETQYF
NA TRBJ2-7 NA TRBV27 TGTGCCAGCAGGAAACACCGTTGGGGATCCTACGAGCAGTACTTC CASRKHRWGSYEQYF
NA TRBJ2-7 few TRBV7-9 TGTGCCAGCAGCTTTTCGGCCCTCTCCTACGAGCAGTACTTC CASSFSALSYEQYF
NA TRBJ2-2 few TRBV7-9 TGTGCCATTCGGGCCGGGGAGCTGTTTTTT CAIRAGELFF
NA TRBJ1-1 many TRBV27 TGTGCCAGCAGTTTGACCCCAGGGGAAGCTTTCTTT CASSLTPGEAFF
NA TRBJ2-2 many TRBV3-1 TGTGCCAGCAGCCAAGTAGGGCCCGGGGAGCTGTTTTTT CASSQVGPGELFF
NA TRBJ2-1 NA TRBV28 TGTGCCAGCAGTTTACCAGGGGGGGGTTACAATGAGCAGTTCTTC CASSLPGGGYNEQFF
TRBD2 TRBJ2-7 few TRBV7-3 TGTGCCAGCAGCCCCAATGGTAACTGGGGCAGCGGGAGGCCCTACGAGCAGTACTTC CASSPNGNWGSGRPYEQYF
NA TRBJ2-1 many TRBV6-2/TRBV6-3 TGTGCCAGCAGTAGTGGGGGGACCTTAAATGAGCAGTTCTTC CASSSGGTLNEQFF
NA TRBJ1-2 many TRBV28 TGTGCCAGCAGTTGGCCAGCATATGGCTACACCTTC CASSWPAYGYTF
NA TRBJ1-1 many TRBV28 TGTGCCAGCAGTCCCGGACCGGTTGAAGTGTTCTTT CASSPGPVEVFF
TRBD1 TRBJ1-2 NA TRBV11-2 TGTGCCAGCAGCTTGGCCCAGGGACAGGCGTATGGCTACACCTTC CASSLAQGQAYGYTF
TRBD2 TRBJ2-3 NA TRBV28 TGTGCCAGCAGTTTAGGGGGGCTAGCGGGAGAGGGCACAGATACGCAGTATTTT CASSLGGLAGEGTDTQYF
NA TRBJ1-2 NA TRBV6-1 TGTGCCAGCAGGCACAGCTATGGCTACACCTTC CASRHSYGYTF
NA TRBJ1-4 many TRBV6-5 TGTGCCAGCAGTTACGGGGGCCTAACTAATGAAAAACTGTTTTTT CASSYGGLTNEKLFF
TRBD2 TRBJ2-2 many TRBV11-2 TGTGCCAGCAGCTACCCGGGACTAGCGGGAGTCATCGGGGAGCTGTTTTTT CASSYPGLAGVIGELFF
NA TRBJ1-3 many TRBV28 TGTGCCAGCTCTTCTCGTAGAGGGGGGGATCCTGGAAACACCATATATTTT CASSSRRGGDPGNTIYF
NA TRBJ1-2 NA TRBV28 TGTGCCAGCAGACCGACAGGAGCCTATGGCTACACCTTC CASRPTGAYGYTF
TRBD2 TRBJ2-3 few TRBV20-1 TGCAGTGCTAGACTAGCGGGGACAGATACGCAGTATTTT CSARLAGTDTQYF
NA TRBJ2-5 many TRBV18 TGTGCCAGCTCACCAAAGACAGGTGTCCAAGAGACCCAGTACTTC CASSPKTGVQETQYF
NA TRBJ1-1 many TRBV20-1 TGCAGTATCGGTAGGGCGGCGACTGAAGCTTTCTTT CSIGRAATEAFF
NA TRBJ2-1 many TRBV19 TGTGCCAGTAGTATGACCTGGAATGAGCAGTTCTTC CASSMTWNEQFF
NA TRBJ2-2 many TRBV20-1 TGCAGTGCTAGTCCGGGGGCCGGGACACCCGGGGAGCTGTTTTTT CSASPGAGTPGELFF
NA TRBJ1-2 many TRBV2 TGTGCCAGCAGTGAAAGCGTGCGGGATGGCTACACCTTC CASSESVRDGYTF
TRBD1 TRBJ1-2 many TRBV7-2 TGTGCCAGCAGCCAGGGAGGGACAGGGAACTATGGCTACACCTTC CASSQGGTGNYGYTF
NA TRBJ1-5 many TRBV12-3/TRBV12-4 TGTGCCAGCACCGGGGTGAATAGCAATCAGCCCCAGCATTTT CASTGVNSNQPQHF
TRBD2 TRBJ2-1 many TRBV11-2 TGTGCCAGCAGCTTAGCGGGAGGACCGATTTCGCGTGAGCAGTTCTTC CASSLAGGPISREQFF
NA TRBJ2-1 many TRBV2 TGTGCCAGCAGTACGGTGGGGGGACAGTTCTTC CASSTVGGQFF
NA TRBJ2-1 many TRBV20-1 TGCAGTGCTGACAGCAATGAGCAGTTCTTC CSADSNEQFF
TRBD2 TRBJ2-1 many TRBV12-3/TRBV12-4 TGTGCCAGCAGTAGTTGGACTAGCGGCAATGAGCAGTTCTTC CASSSWTSGNEQFF
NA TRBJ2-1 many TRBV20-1 TGCAGTGCTAGAGACCACAGGGCGGGAGATCCCAATGAGCAGTTCTTC CSARDHRAGDPNEQFF
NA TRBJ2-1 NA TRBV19 TGTGCCAGTAGTACGACAGGAAATTACAATGAGCAGTTCTTC CASSTTGNYNEQFF